The present T cell receptor beta chain was sequenced within a study of T cells in localized non-small cell lung cancer. About this clone: Its target is not known.

Method: immunoSEQ multiplex PCR; TCRdb's copy keeps in-frame clones and lacks some. Among under 30,000 clones, less than 90% were seen once, and the ten largest hold 13% to 15%. General observations from the study: Appearing in adjacent lung were a median roughly 60 of the top 100 tumor clones. Peak T cell clonality was found in uninvolved adjacent lung, exceeding tumor. Elevated circulating T cell density in blood was associated with longer overall survival.

CDR3 length: 13 amino acids. Between the trimmed V and J ends, which lost 2 bases and 5 bases, there was a span of 9 bases. The germline gives CDR1 MNHEY, CDR2 SVGAGI. This receptor was taken from a female donor over 55 with stage I lung adenocarcinoma. The gene calls are TRBV6-5 and TRBJ1-1; D not resolved. Sequences were derived from peripheral blood, sampled before any cancer treatment. The CDR3 spells CASSYRGDTEAFF. The CDR3 DNA is TGTGCCAGCAGTTACCGGGGAGATACTGAAGCTTTCTTT.